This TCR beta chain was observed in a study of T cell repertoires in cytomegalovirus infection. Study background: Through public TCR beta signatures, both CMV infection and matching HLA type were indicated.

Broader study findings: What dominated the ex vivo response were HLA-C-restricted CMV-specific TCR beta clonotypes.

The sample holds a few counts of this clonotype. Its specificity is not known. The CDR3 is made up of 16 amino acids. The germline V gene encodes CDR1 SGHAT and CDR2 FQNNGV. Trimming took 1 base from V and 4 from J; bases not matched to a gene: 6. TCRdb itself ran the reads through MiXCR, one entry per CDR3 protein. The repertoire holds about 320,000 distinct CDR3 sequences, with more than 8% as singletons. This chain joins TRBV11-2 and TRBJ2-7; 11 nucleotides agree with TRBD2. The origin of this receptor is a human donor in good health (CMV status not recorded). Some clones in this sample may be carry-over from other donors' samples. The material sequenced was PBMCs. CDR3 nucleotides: TGTGCCAGCAGCTTAGTTTCTAGCGGGGGGCTGTACGAGCAGTACTTC. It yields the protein CASSLVSSGGLYEQYF.